A single sample is the source of the 23 T cell receptor beta chains below, sequenced in a study of shared T cell receptors in the human thymus. The repertoire was sequenced with immunoSEQ multiplex PCR; TCRdb's copy has only in-frame clones and lacks some. Among 700,000 or so clones listed, 70% to 90% were seen once. Separately, the same data were catalogued under a study of human thymus T cells.

Sequencing was performed on thymocytes. The receptor source for this set is a girl younger than two with a congenital heart defect.

This sequence joins TRBV27 and TRBJ1-5, with TRBD1 matching over 7 bases. The CDR3 runs to 14 residues. Germline loops: CDR1 MNHEY, CDR2 SMNVEV (reference sequence). The V segment lost 2 bases and the J segment 6 bases; nucleotides outside the gene matches: 4. The CDR3 DNA reads as TGTGCCAGCAGTTTAGCAGGGGGAGCTCAGCCCCAGCATTTT. It encodes CASSLAGGAQPQHF.

This rearrangement joins TRBV5-8 to TRBJ1-6; D gene ambiguous. In germline, CDR1 is SGHTS, CDR2 YDEGEE. Trimming removed 2 bases from V and 4 bases from J, with 16 bases in between. This CDR3 has 17 residues. CDR3: CASSFKAGSGYNSPLHF. The CDR3 bases are TGTGCCAGCAGCTTTAAGGCAGGTTCGGGGTATAATTCACCCCTCCACTTT.

The V and J genes are TRBV4-2 and TRBJ2-7; perhaps TRBD2 as D (6 bases). The germline CDR1 and CDR2 sequences are LGHNA and YNFKEQ. The CDR3 is 14 residues long. V was clipped by 4 bases and J by 4 bases, with 14 bases between them. The DNA for the CDR3 is TGTGCCAGCAGCCTTGGGGCCGGGGGTTACGAGCAGTACTTC. As protein: CASSLGAGGYEQYF.

V gene TRBV5-5 combines with J gene TRBJ1-3; 8 nucleotides agree with TRBD1. After removal of 0 bases from V and 7 bases from J, the junction contained 6 bases not matched to a gene. The CDR3 totals 15 residues. In germline, CDR1 is SGHKS, CDR2 YYEKEE (reference sequence). CDR3 nucleotide sequence: TGTGCCAGCAGCTTGGCGGACAGGGATGTGAACACCATATATTTT. It is translated as CASSLADRDVNTIYF.

V gene TRBV5-4 combines with J gene TRBJ1-1; no clear D gene. Germline CDR1 reads SGHNT; CDR2 reads YYREEE (reference sequence). The CDR3 has 12 residues. The V gene lost 3 bases and the J gene lost 3 bases, with 6 bases spanning the gap. The CDR3 region is CASSSFDTEAFF. CDR3 coding DNA: TGTGCCAGCAGCTCCTTCGACACTGAAGCTTTCTTT.

This chain connects TRBV7-9 to TRBJ1-2; 8 nucleotides align to TRBD1. Germline V lookup: CDR1 SEHNR, CDR2 FQNEAQ (reference sequence). The CDR3 sequence is 15 residues long. V lost 3 bases to trimming and J lost 1 base; unmatched junction nucleotides: 4. CDR3 in amino acids: CASSFVTGGNYGYTF. The CDR3 region has the DNA TGTGCCAGCAGCTTTGTAACAGGGGGTAACTATGGCTACACCTTC.

This clone has just one count. The gene calls are TRBV10-3 and TRBJ1-5, with 11 bases matching TRBD1. CDR1 is ENHRY, CDR2 SYGVKD, per germline. V gave up 0 bases and J gave up 5 bases; unmatched junction bases: 3. The CDR3 has 16 residues. In DNA form, the CDR3 reads TGTGCCATCAGTGAGTCGAAGGACAGGGGGCATCAGCCCCAGCATTTT. It specifies CAISESKDRGHQPQHF.

The chain recombines TRBV2 with TRBJ1-6, with a tentative D call TRBD1 (5 bases). The CDR3 covers 15 residues. Trimming took 4 bases from V and 9 from J, leaving 16 bases between them. Germline CDR1 and CDR2: SNHLY and FYNNEI. For the CDR3, the DNA is TGTGCCAGCAGTGCCAGGGTGTCACGGCGTTCACCCCTCCACTTT. This codes for CASSARVSRRSPLHF.

The V gene is TRBV2, the J gene TRBJ1-1, with a tentative D call TRBD1 (6 bases). CDR1 is SNHLY and CDR2 is FYNNEI in the germline V gene. The CDR3 is 15 amino acids. Trimming left V 4 bases short and J 11 bases short, with 23 bases between. CDR3 residues: CASSGGTSARVGAFF. The DNA for the CDR3 is TGTGCCAGCAGTGGAGGGACAAGCGCCCGGGTGGGGGCTTTCTTT.

The chain links TRBV25-1 to TRBJ2-7, with D tentatively TRBD1 (6 bases). CDR1 is MGHDK and CDR2 is SYGVNS in the germline V gene. V was cut by 6 bases and J by 3 bases, with 9 bases left in between. This CDR3 region has 12 residues. The CDR3 here is CASRDSFYEQYF. DNA of the CDR3: TGTGCCAGCAGGGACAGCTTCTACGAGCAGTACTTC.

The chain recombines TRBV19 with TRBJ1-1, with no clear D. The V end was cut by 6 bases, the J end by 1 base, with 3 bases between. The CDR3 consists of 11 residues. Germline assignment: CDR1 LNHDA and CDR2 SQIVND (reference sequence). The DNA for the CDR3 is TGTGCCAGTAGACAGAACACTGAAGCTTTCTTT. It yields the protein CASRQNTEAFF.

The chain is built from TRBV9 and TRBJ1-2, with 8 bases that match TRBD1. V shed 0 bases and J 4 bases; nucleotides not matched to a gene: 5. CDR3 size: 15 residues. The germline V gene encodes CDR1 SGDLS and CDR2 YYNGEE. CDR3 coding DNA: TGTGCCAGCAGCGTAGCTGAAGACAGGGGCTATGGCTACACCTTC. It specifies CASSVAEDRGYGYTF.

CDR3 protein: CASSHQRGSSYEQYF. The CDR3 region has the DNA TGTGCCAGCAGCCACCAGCGGGGGAGCTCCTACGAGCAGTACTTC. The rearrangement links TRBV6-5 to TRBJ2-7; 8 bases are shared with TRBD2. The CDR3 runs to 15 residues. The junction had 7 bases not matched to a gene; V was cut back by 6 bases and J by 0 bases. Germline CDR1 reads MNHEY; CDR2 reads SVGAGI.

The chain couples TRBV27 to TRBJ2-1; D perhaps matches TRBD2 (7 bases). Trimming pared 5 bases from V and 12 bases from J, leaving 26 bases between. The CDR3 has 16 residues. Germline V gene data show CDR1 as MNHEY and CDR2 as SMNVEV (reference sequence). The CDR3 sequence is CASSTYRDYTLQGQFF. The DNA of the CDR3 is TGTGCCAGCAGTACCTACCGGGACTACACCCTACAGGGGCAGTTCTTC.

The chain joins TRBV28 to TRBJ1-4; D ambiguous. Germline CDR1 is MDHEN and CDR2 is SYDVKM. The CDR3 extends over 13 amino acids. V gave up 9 bases and J gave up 4 bases, with 12 bases separating them. CDR3 sequence reads: CAREVGHNEKLFF. The CDR3, as DNA: TGTGCCAGGGAGGTAGGGCATAATGAAAAACTGTTTTTT.

The genes are TRBV7-8 and TRBJ2-1, with 7 bases fitting TRBD2. CDR1 and CDR2 from the germline V gene are SGHVS and FQNEAQ. Trimming took 3 bases from V and 0 from J; bases not matched to a gene: 11. This CDR3 is built from 18 residues. The CDR3 coding sequence is TGTGCCAGCAGCTTGGATCCAATTGGGGGGGGCTCCTACAATGAGCAGTTCTTC. As protein: CASSLDPIGGGSYNEQFF. The full variable domain, in which reference TRBV7-8 and TRBJ2-1 provide the parts outside the CDR3, is GAGVSQSPRYKVAKRGQDVALRCDPISGHVSLFWYQQALGQGPEFLTYFQNEAQLDKSGLPSDRFFAERPEGSVSTLKIQRTQQEDSAVYLCASSLDPIGGGSYNEQFFGPGTRLTVL.

The V gene is TRBV28, the J gene TRBJ1-6; a possible D gene is TRBD1 (5 bases). From germline, CDR1 is MDHEN and CDR2 SYDVKM. The CDR3 is 13 residues long. The V and J ends lost 5 bases and 6 bases respectively, with 8 bases between them. CDR3 sequence (DNA): TGTGCCAGCAGTGCAGACAGTAATTCACCCCTCCACTTT. This encodes CASSADSNSPLHF.

The CDR3: CASSSTCGGDGRYSNQPQHF. CDR3 bases: TGTGCCAGCAGCTCCACCTGCGGAGGTGATGGGAGATATAGCAATCAGCCCCAGCATTTT. This rearrangement joins TRBV28 to TRBJ1-5; D is uncertain. Germline assignment: CDR1 MDHEN and CDR2 SYDVKM. V gave up 6 bases and J gave up 0 bases, with 27 bases separating them. CDR3 size: 20 residues.

The CDR3: CASSSQGQGGPEQYF. The CDR3 region has the DNA TGTGCCAGCAGTTCCCAAGGACAGGGTGGCCCCGAGCAGTACTTC. This chain uses TRBV27 with TRBJ2-7; 8 nucleotides match TRBD1. CDR1 is MNHEY and CDR2 is SMNVEV in the germline V gene (reference sequence). V gave up 4 bases and J gave up 6 bases; unmatched junction bases: 11. The CDR3 contains 15 residues.

This clone was detected only once. The chain links TRBV4-1 to TRBJ1-1, with D maybe TRBD1 (5 bases). The CDR3 runs 19 residues. Germline V gene sequence: CDR1 MGHRA, CDR2 YSYEKL. The germline V and J ends were trimmed by 1 base and 0 bases, with 21 bases remaining between them. The CDR3 nucleotides are TGCGCCAGCAGCCAAGTCATTGACAGAGAAATCCTCATGAACACTGAAGCTTTCTTT. Its protein is CASSQVIDREILMNTEAFF.

This clone was picked up a small number of times. At one end, the junction sequence differs from germline, possibly due to a read error. V gene TRBV4-2 combines with J gene TRBJ1-2; D is possibly TRBD1 (5 bases). This CDR3 region has 18 residues. CDR1 is LGHNA, CDR2 YNFKEQ, per germline. CDR3: CASSHDSKGPRGGYDSIF. The DNA of the CDR3 is TGTGCCAGCAGCCACGACTCAAAGGGGCCTCGCGGTGGCTATGACTCTATCTTC.

V usage is TRBV5-6 and J usage is TRBJ1-1; 7 nucleotides line up with TRBD1. This CDR3 has 14 residues. Germline values: CDR1 SGHDT, CDR2 YYEEEE. V was pared by 3 bases and J by 6 bases, with 8 bases of the junction left unmatched. DNA for the CDR3: TGTGCCAGCAGCTACCCCACAGGGGAGGCTGAAGCTTTCTTT. It encodes CASSYPTGEAEAFF.

The rearrangement uses TRBV2 and TRBJ1-2, with 7 bases lining up with TRBD1. The CDR3 is 13 amino acids. Germline-derived CDR1 and CDR2 are SNHLY and FYNNEI. V lost 4 bases, J lost 7 bases, and 6 bases stayed unmatched. The CDR3 DNA is TGTGCCAGCAGTGGGGGCAGGGGGGTTGGCTACACCTTC. Amino acids: CASSGGRGVGYTF.